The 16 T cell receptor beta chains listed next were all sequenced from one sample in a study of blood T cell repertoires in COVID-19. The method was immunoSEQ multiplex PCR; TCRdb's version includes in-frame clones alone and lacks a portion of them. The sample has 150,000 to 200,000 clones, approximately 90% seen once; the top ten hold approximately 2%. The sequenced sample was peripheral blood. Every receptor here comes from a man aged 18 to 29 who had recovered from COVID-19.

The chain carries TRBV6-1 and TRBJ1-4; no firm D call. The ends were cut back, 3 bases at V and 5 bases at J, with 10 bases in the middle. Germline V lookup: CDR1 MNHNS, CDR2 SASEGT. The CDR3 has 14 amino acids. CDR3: CASSDRDVNEKLFF. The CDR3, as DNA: TGTGCCAGCAGTGACCGGGATGTGAATGAAAAACTGTTTTTT.

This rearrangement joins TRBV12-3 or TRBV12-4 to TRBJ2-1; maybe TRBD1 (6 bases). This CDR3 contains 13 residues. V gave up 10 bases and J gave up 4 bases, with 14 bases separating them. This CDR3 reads CATGQNRYNEQFF. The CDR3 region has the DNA TGTGCCACAGGACAGAACCGTTACAATGAGCAGTTCTTC.

This CDR3 reads CASSQGQGYEQYF. Here the CDR3 DNA reads TGTGCCAGCAGTCAGGGACAGGGCTACGAGCAGTACTTC. V is TRBV2 and J is TRBJ2-7; 9 bases agree with TRBD1. J was trimmed by 3 bases and V by 5 bases; bases with no gene match: 2. The germline V gene has CDR1 SNHLY and CDR2 FYNNEI. This CDR3 has 13 residues.

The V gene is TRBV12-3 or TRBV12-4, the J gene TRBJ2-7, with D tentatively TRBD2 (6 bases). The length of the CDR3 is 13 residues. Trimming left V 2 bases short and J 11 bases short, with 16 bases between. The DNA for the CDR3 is TGTGCCAGCAGTTTATCCCTCGGGGGAGGAGAGTACTTC. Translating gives CASSLSLGGGEYF.

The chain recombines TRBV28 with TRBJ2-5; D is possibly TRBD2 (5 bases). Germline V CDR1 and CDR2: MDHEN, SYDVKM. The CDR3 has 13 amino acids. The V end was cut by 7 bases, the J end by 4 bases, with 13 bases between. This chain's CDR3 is CASTPGGGETQYF. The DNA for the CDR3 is TGTGCCAGCACGCCAGGAGGCGGAGAGACCCAGTACTTC.

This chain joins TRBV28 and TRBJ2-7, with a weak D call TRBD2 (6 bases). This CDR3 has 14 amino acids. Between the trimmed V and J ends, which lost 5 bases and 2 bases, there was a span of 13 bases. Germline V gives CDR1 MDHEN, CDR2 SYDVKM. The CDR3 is CASSPGVNPYEQYF. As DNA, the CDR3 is TGTGCCAGCAGTCCGGGGGTTAACCCCTACGAGCAGTACTTC.

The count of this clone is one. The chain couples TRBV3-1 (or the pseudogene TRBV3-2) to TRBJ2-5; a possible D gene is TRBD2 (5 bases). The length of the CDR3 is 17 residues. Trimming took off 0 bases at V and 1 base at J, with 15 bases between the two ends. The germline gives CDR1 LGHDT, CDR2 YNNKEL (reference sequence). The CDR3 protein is CASSQETGGGPQETQYF. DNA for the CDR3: TGTGCCAGCAGCCAAGAAACCGGTGGAGGACCCCAAGAGACCCAGTACTTC.

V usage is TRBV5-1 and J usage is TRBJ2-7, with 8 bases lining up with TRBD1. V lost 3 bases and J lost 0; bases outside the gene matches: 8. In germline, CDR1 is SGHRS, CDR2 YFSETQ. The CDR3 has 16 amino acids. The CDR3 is CASSSGTGGASYEQYF. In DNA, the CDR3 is TGCGCCAGCAGCTCGGGGACAGGTGGGGCCTCCTACGAGCAGTACTTC.

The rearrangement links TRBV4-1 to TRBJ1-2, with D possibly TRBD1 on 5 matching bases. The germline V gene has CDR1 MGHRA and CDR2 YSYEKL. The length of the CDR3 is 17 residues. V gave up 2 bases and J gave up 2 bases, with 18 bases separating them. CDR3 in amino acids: CASSQPVGGPKNYGYTF. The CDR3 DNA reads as TGCGCCAGCAGCCAACCCGTCGGGGGACCCAAGAACTATGGCTACACCTTC.

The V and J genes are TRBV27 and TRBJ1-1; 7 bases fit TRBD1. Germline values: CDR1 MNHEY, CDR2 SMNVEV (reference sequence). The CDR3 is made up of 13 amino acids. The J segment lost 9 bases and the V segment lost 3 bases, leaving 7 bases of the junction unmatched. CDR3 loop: CASSLGQRTQAFF. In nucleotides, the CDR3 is TGTGCCAGCAGTTTGGGACAGCGTACCCAAGCTTTCTTT.

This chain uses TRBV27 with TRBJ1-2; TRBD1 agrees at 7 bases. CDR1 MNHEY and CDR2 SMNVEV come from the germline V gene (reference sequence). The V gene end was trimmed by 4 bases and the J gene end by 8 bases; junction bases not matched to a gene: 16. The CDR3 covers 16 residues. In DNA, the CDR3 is TGTGCCAGCAGTTCAACCGGGACAGCGCTACTAGGAGGCTACACCTTC. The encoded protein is CASSSTGTALLGGYTF.

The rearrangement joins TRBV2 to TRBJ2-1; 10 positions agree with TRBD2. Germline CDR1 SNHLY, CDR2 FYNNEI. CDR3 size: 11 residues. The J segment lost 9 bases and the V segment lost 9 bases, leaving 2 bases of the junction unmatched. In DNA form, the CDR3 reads TGTGCCAGTCTAGCGGGAGTTGAGCAGTTCTTC. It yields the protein CASLAGVEQFF.

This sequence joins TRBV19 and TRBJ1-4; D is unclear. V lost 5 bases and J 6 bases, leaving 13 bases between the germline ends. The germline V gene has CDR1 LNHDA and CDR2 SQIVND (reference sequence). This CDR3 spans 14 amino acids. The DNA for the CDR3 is TGTGCCAGTAGTGCTACCTTTAATTATGAAAAACTGTTTTTT. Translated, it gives CASSATFNYEKLFF.

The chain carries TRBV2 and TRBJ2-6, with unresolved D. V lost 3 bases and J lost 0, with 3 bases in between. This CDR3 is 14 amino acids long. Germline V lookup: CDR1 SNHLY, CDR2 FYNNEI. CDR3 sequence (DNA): TGTGCCAGCAGTGAGAGCTCTGGGGCCAACGTCCTGACTTTC. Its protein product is CASSESSGANVLTF. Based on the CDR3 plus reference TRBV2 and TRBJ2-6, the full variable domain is EPEVTQTPSHQVTQMGQEVILRCVPISNHLYFYWYRQILGQKVEFLVSFYNNEISEKSEIFDDQFSVERPDGSNFTLKIRSTKLEDSAMYFCASSESSGANVLTFGAGSRLTVL.

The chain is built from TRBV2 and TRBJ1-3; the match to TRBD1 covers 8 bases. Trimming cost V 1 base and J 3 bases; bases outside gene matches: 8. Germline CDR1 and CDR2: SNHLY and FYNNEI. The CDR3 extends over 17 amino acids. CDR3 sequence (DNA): TGTGCCAGCAGTGAAGAGGGTCAGGGGGCGCTTGGAAACACCATATATTTT. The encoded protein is CASSEEGQGALGNTIYF. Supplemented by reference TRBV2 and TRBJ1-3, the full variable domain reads EPEVTQTPSHQVTQMGQEVILRCVPISNHLYFYWYRQILGQKVEFLVSFYNNEISEKSEIFDDQFSVERPDGSNFTLKIRSTKLEDSAMYFCASSEEGQGALGNTIYFGEGSWLTVV.

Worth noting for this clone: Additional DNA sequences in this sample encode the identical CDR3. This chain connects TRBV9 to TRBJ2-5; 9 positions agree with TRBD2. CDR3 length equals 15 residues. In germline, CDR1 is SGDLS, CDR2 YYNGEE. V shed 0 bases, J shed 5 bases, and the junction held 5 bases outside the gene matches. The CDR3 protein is CASSVEGGRGETQYF. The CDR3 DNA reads TGTGCCAGCAGCGTAGAAGGCGGGAGGGGTGAGACCCAGTACTTC.